A single sample is the source of the 9 T cell receptor beta chains below, sequenced in a study of glioma-infiltrating T cells after dendritic cell vaccination. Noted time point: after dendritic cell vaccination, including at tumor progression/relapse. TCRdb's table, derived via immunoSEQ multiplex PCR, lists solely in-frame clones and lacks some. The table lists more than 70,000 clones, roughly 87% of them singletons. The material was blood, obtained after dendritic cell vaccination. Receptors were obtained from a human donor with glioblastoma.

The V and J genes are TRBV2 and TRBJ2-4; 10 bases agree with TRBD2. The V and J ends lost 5 bases and 1 base, in that order; junction bases with no gene match: 11. The CDR3 has 18 amino acids. From germline, CDR1 is SNHLY and CDR2 FYNNEI. The CDR3 DNA follows: TGTGCCAGCAGTTTCGGACTAGCGGTCCTCGGGGCCAAAAACATTCAGTACTTC. Translation: CASSFGLAVLGAKNIQYF.

As for this clone: Because it lacks the conserved phenylalanine or tryptophan at the end, this CDR3 is likely a read error. V gene TRBV9 combines with J gene TRBJ2-7; D possibly corresponds to TRBD2 (6 bases). Germline CDR1 is SGDLS and CDR2 is YYNGEE. There are 14 residues in the CDR3. V was pared by 0 bases and J by 6 bases, with 13 bases between. The CDR3 region has the DNA TGTGCCAGCAGCGTAGTCGGCGGGAAGGGCGAGCAGTACCTC. Its translation is CASSVVGGKGEQYL.

The chain joins TRBV11-2 to TRBJ1-4, with TRBD1 matching over 7 bases. The CDR3 totals 15 residues. The germline gives CDR1 SGHAT, CDR2 FQNNGV. The junction had 11 bases not matched to a gene; V was cut back by 7 bases and J by 6 bases. CDR3 residues: CASTLEGAWDEKLFF. Here the CDR3 DNA reads TGTGCCAGCACCCTAGAGGGGGCGTGGGATGAAAAACTGTTTTTT.

This chain links TRBV5-1 with TRBJ2-1, with D tentatively TRBD1 (6 bases). There are 16 residues in the CDR3. CDR1 is SGHRS and CDR2 is YFSETQ in the germline V gene. The ends were cut back, 2 bases at V and 0 bases at J, with 12 bases in the middle. The CDR3 is CASSLQGISSYNEQFF. CDR3 DNA sequence: TGCGCCAGCAGCTTACAGGGTATTAGCTCCTACAATGAGCAGTTCTTC.

This clone has a single count. The chain uses TRBV19 and TRBJ2-5; TRBD1 agrees at 12 bases. Trimming at V came to 5 bases and at J to 6 bases, leaving 19 bases not matched to a gene. CDR1 and CDR2 from the germline V gene are LNHDA and SQIVND (reference sequence). The CDR3 covers 19 residues. The CDR3 spells CASSPIGTGGPHRIKTQYF. CDR3 DNA sequence: TGTGCCAGTAGTCCTATTGGGACAGGGGGCCCACATAGGATCAAGACCCAGTACTTC.

The chain couples TRBV5-4 to TRBJ1-1, with 9 positions matching TRBD1. Germline lookup yields CDR1 SGHNT and CDR2 YYREEE (reference sequence). The CDR3 loop spans 15 amino acids. The trim removed 0 bases at V and 11 bases at J, leaving 11 bases unmatched. The CDR3 DNA sequence: TGTGCCAGCAGCTTGGGGTCAGCAACAGGGGGCTTGGCTTTCTTT. Amino acid sequence: CASSLGSATGGLAFF.

This chain connects TRBV5-1 to TRBJ2-3; a possible D gene is TRBD1 (5 bases). Germline lookup yields CDR1 SGHRS and CDR2 YFSETQ. The CDR3 contains 16 residues. Trimming cost V 4 bases and J 1 base, with 16 bases left between them. CDR3 in DNA: TGCGCCAGCAGCCAAACAGGCCCCCCACGCACAGATACGCAGTATTTT. Its protein is CASSQTGPPRTDTQYF.

The V gene is TRBV5-6, the J gene TRBJ2-7; D remains ambiguous. The CDR3 spans 14 residues. Trimming removed 1 base at V and 6 bases at J, with 14 bases between. Germline loops: CDR1 SGHDT, CDR2 YYEEEE. CDR3 sequence: CASSLFLESREQYF. The CDR3 coding sequence is TGTGCCAGCAGCTTGTTCCTAGAATCGCGCGAGCAGTACTTC.

The CDR3 reads CASSHHLGGRDTQYF. The CDR3 nucleotides read TGTGCCAGCAGTCACCACCTAGGGGGTAGAGATACGCAGTATTTT. V gene TRBV6-5 combines with J gene TRBJ2-3; possible D gene TRBD1, 6 bases. The CDR3 extends over 15 amino acids. Trimming stripped 5 bases from V and 5 bases from J, with 17 bases between. From germline, CDR1 is MNHEY and CDR2 SVGAGI.